What follows describes a single T cell receptor beta chain. This sample was taken from a study of T cells in Graves' hyperthyroidism and ophthalmopathy. Graves' hyperthyroidism without ophthalmopathy progression within 18 months was termed stable. Hyperthyroidism patients were newly diagnosed, had disease duration under 2 months, and were aged 18 to 65 years. Amplified TCR beta CDR3 regions derived from RNA transcripts. HTBI primers drove first-round RT-PCR of the TCR CDR3. In TCRdb, the multiplex PCR reads were re-called with MiXCR into one record per CDR3 protein. This sample carries under 250,000 distinct CDR3 sequences, less than 20% of them seen once, and the ten largest clones take roughly 50%. The CDR3 extends over 15 amino acids. Trimming at V came to 3 bases and at J to 6 bases, leaving 11 bases not matched to a gene. Looked up from germline, CDR1 is DFQATT and CDR2 is SNEGSKA (reference sequence).

The gene calls are TRBV20-1 and TRBJ1-2; TRBD1 matches at 9 bases. This receptor was identified in a woman aged 45 to 65 with Graves' hyperthyroidism. Sequencing was performed on blood. CDR3 DNA sequence: TGCAGTGCTAGCCGGGACAGGGTGGGGAAGGATGGCTACACCTTC. Translating gives CSASRDRVGKDGYTF.